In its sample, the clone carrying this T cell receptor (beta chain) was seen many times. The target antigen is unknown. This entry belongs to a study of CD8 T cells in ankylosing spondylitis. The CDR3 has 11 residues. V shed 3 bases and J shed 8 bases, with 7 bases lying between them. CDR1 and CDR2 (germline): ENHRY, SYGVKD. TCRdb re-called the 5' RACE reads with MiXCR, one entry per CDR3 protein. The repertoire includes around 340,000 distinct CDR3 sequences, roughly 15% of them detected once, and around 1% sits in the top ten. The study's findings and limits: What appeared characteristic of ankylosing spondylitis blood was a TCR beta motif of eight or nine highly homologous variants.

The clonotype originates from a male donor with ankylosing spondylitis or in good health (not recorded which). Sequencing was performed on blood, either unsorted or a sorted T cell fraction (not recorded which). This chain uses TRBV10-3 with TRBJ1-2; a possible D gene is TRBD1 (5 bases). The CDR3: CAISDGDGYTF. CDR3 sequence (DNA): TGTGCCATCAGTGACGGGGACGGCTACACCTTC.